This T cell receptor beta chain was captured in a study of OX40 agonist ivuxolimab in advanced cancers. Produced via immunoSEQ multiplex PCR; TCRdb's table is partial and in-frame only. The data show tens of thousands of clones, around 93% seen once. CDR3 length: 17 amino acids. Per the germline V gene, CDR1 is MGHRA and CDR2 is YSYEKL. Trimming cost V 2 bases and J 1 base; bases outside gene matches: 8. The sample was CD4+ or CD8+ T cells sorted from blood, taken in a trial of the OX40 agonist ivuxolimab. The source is an adult with an advanced solid tumor such as melanoma, head and neck, liver or kidney cancer. The chain links TRBV4-1 to TRBJ1-5; 7 nucleotides align to TRBD1. CDR3 in amino acids: CASSQLALGQSNQPQHF. The CDR3 nucleotides read TGCGCCAGCAGCCAACTGGCCTTGGGACAGAGCAATCAGCCCCAGCATTTT.